The present entry profiles one T cell receptor (beta chain) with its context. In the original analysis: Reference gene primer amplification gave estimated nucleated cell counts. Assay used: immunoSEQ multiplex PCR; TCRdb lists only in-frame clones, some missing. The V and J calls and clone size come from that table; D and trimming were worked out from the DNA. The sample yields approximately 140,000 clones, approximately 88% seen once. The CDR3 length is 14 residues. With 4 bases clipped from V and 5 bases from J, the junction kept 6 bases outside the gene matches. Per germline, CDR1 LGHDT and CDR2 YNNKEL (reference sequence). The record originates from a study of blood T cell repertoires in COVID-19. Study-wide background: Material from acute and convalescent COVID-19 was sourced from the United States, Italy and Spain. T cells, B-cell-depleted T cells, or PBMCs supplied cDNA or gDNA.

The chain is built from TRBV3-1 (or the pseudogene TRBV3-2) and TRBJ2-7; 9 nucleotides agree with TRBD1. Sequenced: peripheral blood. This receptor was identified in a man aged 60 to 69 with active or convalescent COVID-19. This CDR3 is CASSRSGTGNEQYF. Here the CDR3 DNA reads TGTGCCAGCAGCCGTTCCGGGACAGGGAACGAGCAGTACTTC.